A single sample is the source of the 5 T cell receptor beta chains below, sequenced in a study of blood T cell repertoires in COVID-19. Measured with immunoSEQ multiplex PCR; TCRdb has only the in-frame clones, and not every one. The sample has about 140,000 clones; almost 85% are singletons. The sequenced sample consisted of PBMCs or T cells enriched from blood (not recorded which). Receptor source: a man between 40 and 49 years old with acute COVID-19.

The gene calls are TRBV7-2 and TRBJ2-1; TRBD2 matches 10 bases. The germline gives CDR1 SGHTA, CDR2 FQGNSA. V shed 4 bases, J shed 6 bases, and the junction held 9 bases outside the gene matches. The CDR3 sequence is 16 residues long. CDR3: CASSWSGSGRSNEQFF. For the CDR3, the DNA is TGTGCCAGCAGCTGGTCCGGTAGCGGGAGGTCCAATGAGCAGTTCTTC.

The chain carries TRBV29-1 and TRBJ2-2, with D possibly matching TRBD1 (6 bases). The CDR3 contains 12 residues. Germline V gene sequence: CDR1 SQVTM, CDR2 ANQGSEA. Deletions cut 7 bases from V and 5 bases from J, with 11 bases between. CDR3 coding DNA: TGCAGCGCCGGGGACATTACCGGGGAGCTGTTTTTT. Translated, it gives CSAGDITGELFF.

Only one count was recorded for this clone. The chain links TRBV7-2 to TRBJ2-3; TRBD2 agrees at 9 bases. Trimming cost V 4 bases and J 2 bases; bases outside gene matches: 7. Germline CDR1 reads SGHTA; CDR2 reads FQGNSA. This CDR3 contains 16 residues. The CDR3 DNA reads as TGTGCCAGCAGCTCCCCCCTAGCGGGGTTCACAGATACGCAGTATTTT. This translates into CASSSPLAGFTDTQYF.

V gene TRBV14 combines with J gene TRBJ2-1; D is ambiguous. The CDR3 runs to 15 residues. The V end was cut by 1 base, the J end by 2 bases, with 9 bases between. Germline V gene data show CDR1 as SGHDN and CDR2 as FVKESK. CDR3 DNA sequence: TGTGCCAGCAGCCAAGTCGGCGGCACCTACAATGAGCAGTTCTTC. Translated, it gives CASSQVGGTYNEQFF.

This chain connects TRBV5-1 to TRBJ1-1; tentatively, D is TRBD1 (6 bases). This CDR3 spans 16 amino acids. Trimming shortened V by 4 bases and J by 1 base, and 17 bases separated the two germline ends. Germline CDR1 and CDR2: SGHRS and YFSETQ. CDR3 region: CASSPTPPTGNTEAFF. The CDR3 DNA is TGCGCCAGCAGCCCCACCCCCCCGACAGGGAACACTGAAGCTTTCTTT.